A selection of T cell receptor beta chains follows, all from one sample in a study of cytomegalovirus exposure and HLA in healthy donors. This table comes from immunoSEQ multiplex PCR, and its TCRdb copy is limited to in-frame clones, with some not included. This listing includes under 90,000 clones. The specimen sequenced was PBMCs. The source is a man between 50 and 59 years old in good health and CMV-seropositive. Each CDR3 is given with its conserved first and last residue. Each record gives: V gene, J gene, D gene, CDR3 DNA, CDR3 protein. A D gene is named only where the DNA matches it firmly.

>TRBV12-5|TRBJ1-5|.
TGTGCTAGTGGTTTGGGGGCGGGGGATCAGCCCCAGCATTTT
CASGLGAGDQPQHF
>TRBV13|TRBJ1-6|.
TGTGCCAGCAACCTCCTAGGGACTGATTCACCCCTCCACTTT
CASNLLGTDSPLHF
>TRBV20-1|TRBJ2-7|TRBD2
TGCAGTGCTGGGGACTACAACGAGCAGTACTTC
CSAGDYNEQYF
>TRBV19|TRBJ1-5|.
TGTGCCAGTAGCCTACAGACAAATCAGCCCCAGCATTTT
CASSLQTNQPQHF
>TRBV10-3|TRBJ1-5|.
TGTGCCATCAGTGAGTACCAGGGCAGCAATCAGCCCCAGCATTTT
CAISEYQGSNQPQHF
>TRBV29-1|TRBJ2-3|.
TGCAGCGTTGCCGGGACAAGCACAGATCCGCAGTATTTT
CSVAGTSTDPQYF
>TRBV2|TRBJ1-4|TRBD1
TGTGCCGGCCACAGGGGGCCGGATGAAAAACTGTTTTTT
CAGHRGPDEKLFF
>TRBV6-6|TRBJ1-2|.
TGTGCCAGCACCCCAGGAGGGAAACACTATGGCTACACCTTC
CASTPGGKHYGYTF
>TRBV15|TRBJ2-1|.
TGTGCCACCAGTCAGTTAGCAGGGGCTTTGAATGAGCAGTTCTTC
CATSQLAGALNEQFF
>TRBV10-3|TRBJ1-5|TRBD1
TGTGCCATCAGTGAGGTGTACAGGGGGAAGAATCAGCCCCAGCATTTT
CAISEVYRGKNQPQHF
>TRBV7-9|TRBJ2-5|TRBD2
TGTGCCAGCAGCAGATTTGGGGGGGGTCGGGAGACCCAGTACTTC
CASSRFGGGRETQYF
>TRBV7-2|TRBJ2-3|TRBD2
TGTGCCAGCAGCTTAGATCTAGCGGGGGGGGCAGATACGCAGTATTTT
CASSLDLAGGADTQYF
>TRBV4-3|TRBJ1-2|.
TGCGCCAGCAGCCAAGAAGTGCGGGGGGGGCGATATGGCTACACCTTC
CASSQEVRGGRYGYTF
>TRBV6-5|TRBJ1-4|.
TGTGCCAGCAAGACCATTGAGGCAACTAATGAAAAACTGTTTTTT
CASKTIEATNEKLFF
>TRBV29-1|TRBJ1-1|.
TGCAGCGTTCTTACAGGGACAAACACTGAAGCTTTCTTT
CSVLTGTNTEAFF
>TRBV4-3|TRBJ2-2|TRBD1
TGCGCCAGCAGCCAAGCGACAGGGGCGAACACCGGGGAGCTGTTTTTT
CASSQATGANTGELFF
>TRBV9|TRBJ2-3|.
TGTGCCAGCAGCGTAGCTACGACACCGGGCACAGATACGCAGTATTTT
CASSVATTPGTDTQYF
>TRBV2|TRBJ2-2|.
TGTGCCAGCAGGGATTTCGGGAGACCCGGGGAGCTGTTTTTT
CASRDFGRPGELFF
>TRBV9|TRBJ1-2|.
TGTGCCAGCAGCGTTGACAGAGACTATGGCTACACCTTC
CASSVDRDYGYTF
>TRBV7-9|TRBJ2-1|.
TGTGCCAGCTCATTTGGAGGCGGGTCCTACAATGAGCAGTTCTTC
CASSFGGGSYNEQFF
>TRBV30|TRBJ2-3|TRBD2
TGTGCCTGGAATCAATGGGGGGGAGGGACAGATACGCAGTATTTT
CAWNQWGGGTDTQYF
>TRBV7-9|TRBJ1-5|.
TGTGCCAGCAGCTTAGATGTGGCAAGTCAGCCCCAGCATTTT
CASSLDVASQPQHF
>TRBV4-2|TRBJ2-5|.
TGTGCCAGCAGCCCGGGGGAAGTTGAGACCCAGTACTTC
CASSPGEVETQYF
>TRBV18|TRBJ2-1|.
TGTGCCAGCTCAACCGTCTCTAGCGACAGAAATGAGCAGTTCTTC
CASSTVSSDRNEQFF
>TRBV20-1|TRBJ1-1|.
TGCAGTGCTAGAGCTTCAGCTGAAGCTTTCTTT
CSARASAEAFF
>TRBV2|TRBJ2-4|.
TGTGCCAGCGGGGGGAGCGTTCGGGACAAAAACATTCAGTACTTC
CASGGSVRDKNIQYF
>TRBV13|TRBJ2-3|TRBD1
TGTGCCAGCAGCTTAAGGCAGGGGGCGACCACAGATACGCAGTATTTT
CASSLRQGATTDTQYF
>TRBV6-1|TRBJ1-2|.
TGTGCCAGCAGTGAAGCAGGGGCAGCTAACTATGGCTACACCTTC
CASSEAGAANYGYTF
>TRBV14|TRBJ1-1|.
TGTGCCAGCAGCCGTACCTCATATCGGAACGGAGCTCTGAACACTGAAGCTTTCTTT
CASSRTSYRNGALNTEAFF
>TRBV6-1|TRBJ2-5|TRBD2
TGTGCCAGCAGTCTAGCGGAGGTGGAGACCCAGTACTTC
CASSLAEVETQYF
>TRBV5-1|TRBJ2-1|TRBD1
TGCGCCAGCAGCTCCAGGGGGTTAGGGCAGTTCTTC
CASSSRGLGQFF
>TRBV18|TRBJ2-7|TRBD2
TGTGCCAGCTCACCGACTAGCGGGGGCTACGAGCAGTACTTC
CASSPTSGGYEQYF
>TRBV28|TRBJ1-1|TRBD1
TGTGCCAGCAGCTCCCTCCGCGGGACAGGGAACACTGAAGCTTTCTTT
CASSSLRGTGNTEAFF
>TRBV4-3|TRBJ2-7|TRBD2
TGCGCCAGCAGCCTCGGACTAGCGGGAACCTACGAGCAGTACTTC
CASSLGLAGTYEQYF
>TRBV4-3|TRBJ1-2|.
TGCGCCAGCAGCCATGAGGGTGGATATGGCTACACCTTC
CASSHEGGYGYTF
>TRBV15|TRBJ1-5|TRBD1
TGTGCCACCAGCAGAATCATGACAGGACAGGCTCAGCCCCAGCATTTT
CATSRIMTGQAQPQHF
>TRBV30|TRBJ1-2|.
TGTGCCTGGGACACCTACTATGGCTACACCTTC
CAWDTYYGYTF
>TRBV7-3|TRBJ1-1|.
TGTGCCAGCAGCGGGGGGGGGTCGACTGAAGCTTTCTTT
CASSGGGSTEAFF
>TRBV25-1|TRBJ2-5|.
TGTGCCAGCAGTGACACAAACCAAGAGACCCAGTACTTC
CASSDTNQETQYF
>TRBV4-3|TRBJ1-3|TRBD1
TGCGCCAGCAGCCACGGTACAGGGGATAGCTCTGGAAACACCATATATTTT
CASSHGTGDSSGNTIYF
>TRBV6-5|TRBJ2-7|.
TGTGCCAGCAGTTACCGGGGATACGAGCAGTACTTC
CASSYRGYEQYF
>TRBV18|TRBJ1-2|.
TGTGCCAGCTCACCTGGAGGACTCGCTAACTATGGCTACACCTTC
CASSPGGLANYGYTF
>TRBV19|TRBJ1-5|.
TGTGCCAGTAGAAGGTTAGGAGATCAGCCCCAGCATTTT
CASRRLGDQPQHF
>TRBV5-4|TRBJ2-2|TRBD2
TGTGCCAGCAGCCCTTATCCTAGCGGGAGTTTCGGGGAGCTGTTTTTT
CASSPYPSGSFGELFF
>TRBV20-1|TRBJ1-1|.
TGCAGTGCTCCCGTCGAGGAAGCTTTCTTT
CSAPVEEAFF
>TRBV28|TRBJ2-1|TRBD2
TGTGCCAGCAGTTCCTCCGGGGGGGCGGGAGTAGGTGAGCAGTTCTTC
CASSSSGGAGVGEQFF
>TRBV28|TRBJ1-1|.
TGTGCCAGCTGGCGGTTGAACACTGAAGCTTTCTTT
CASWRLNTEAFF
>TRBV7-2|TRBJ2-2|.
TGTGCCAGCAGCCCCTGGAACACCGGGGAGCTGTTTTTT
CASSPWNTGELFF
>TRBV2|TRBJ2-3|.
TGTGCCAGCAGTGAGGGGATGACAGTTGGCACAGATACGCAGTATTTT
CASSEGMTVGTDTQYF
>TRBV5-6|TRBJ2-2|.
TGTGCCAGCAGCTTCTCTTTATTTACCGGGGAGCTGTTTTTT
CASSFSLFTGELFF
>TRBV29-1|TRBJ2-3|TRBD1
TGCAGCTCTCGGACAGGGGCTACCACAGATACGCAGTATTTT
CSSRTGATTDTQYF
>TRBV7-9|TRBJ2-1|TRBD2
TGTGCCAGCAGCCCCACTAGCGGGAAGTACAATGAGCAGTTCTTC
CASSPTSGKYNEQFF
>TRBV2|TRBJ2-2|.
TGTGCCAGCAACCCGGAGGGGCTGAACACCGGGGAGCTGTTTTTT
CASNPEGLNTGELFF
>TRBV7-3|TRBJ2-5|TRBD2
TGTGCCAGCAGCTTGACTAGCGGGGGACAAGAGACCCAGTACTTC
CASSLTSGGQETQYF
>TRBV7-9|TRBJ1-2|.
TGTGCCAGCAGCCCCCCGCCCAGGAAACGGGGCTATGGCTACACCTTC
CASSPPPRKRGYGYTF
>TRBV4-3|TRBJ2-1|TRBD1
TGCGCCAGCAGCCAAGCCCCAGGGGGCCCCTACAATGAGCAGTTCTTC
CASSQAPGGPYNEQFF
>TRBV6-5|TRBJ1-5|.
TGTGCCAGTTCCAGGGACTCATATAGCAATCAGCCCCAGCATTTT
CASSRDSYSNQPQHF
>TRBV7-2|TRBJ2-1|TRBD2
TGTGCCAGCAGCTTAGCCGGGACTAGCCGGAATGAGCAGTTCTTC
CASSLAGTSRNEQFF
>TRBV4-2|TRBJ1-1|TRBD1
TGTGCCAGCAGCTCCAGGACAGGGGGAGGGACTGAAGCTTTCTTT
CASSSRTGGGTEAFF
>TRBV25-1|TRBJ2-1|TRBD2
TGTGCCAGTAAAGCGGGAGTGTCCTACAATGAGCAGTTCTTC
CASKAGVSYNEQFF